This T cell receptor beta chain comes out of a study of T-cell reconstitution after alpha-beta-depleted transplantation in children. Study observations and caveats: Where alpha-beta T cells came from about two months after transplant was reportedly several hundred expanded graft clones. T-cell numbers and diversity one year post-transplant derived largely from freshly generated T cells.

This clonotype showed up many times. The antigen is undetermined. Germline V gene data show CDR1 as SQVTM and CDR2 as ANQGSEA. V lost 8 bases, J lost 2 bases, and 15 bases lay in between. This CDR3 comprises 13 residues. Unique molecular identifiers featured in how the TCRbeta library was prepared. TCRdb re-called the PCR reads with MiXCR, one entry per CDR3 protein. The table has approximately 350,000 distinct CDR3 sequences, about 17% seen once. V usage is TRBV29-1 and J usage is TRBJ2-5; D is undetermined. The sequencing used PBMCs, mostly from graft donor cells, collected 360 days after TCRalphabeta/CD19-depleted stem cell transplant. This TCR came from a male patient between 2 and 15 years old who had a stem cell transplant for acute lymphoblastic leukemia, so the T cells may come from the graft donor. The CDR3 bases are TGCAGCTCCAGCATGGCCTTGCAAGAGACCCAGTACTTC. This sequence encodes CSSSMALQETQYF.